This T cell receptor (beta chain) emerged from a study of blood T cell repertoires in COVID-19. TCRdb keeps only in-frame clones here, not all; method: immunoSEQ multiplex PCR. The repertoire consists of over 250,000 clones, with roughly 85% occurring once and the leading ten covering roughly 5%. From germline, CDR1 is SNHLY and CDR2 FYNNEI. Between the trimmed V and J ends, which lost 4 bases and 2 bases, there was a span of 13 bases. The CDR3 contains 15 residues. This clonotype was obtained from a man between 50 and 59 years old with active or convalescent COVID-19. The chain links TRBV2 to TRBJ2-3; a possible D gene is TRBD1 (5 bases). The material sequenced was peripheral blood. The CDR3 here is CASSGYRSVTDTQYF. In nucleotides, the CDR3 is TGTGCCAGCAGTGGTTACAGGAGTGTCACAGATACGCAGTATTTT.